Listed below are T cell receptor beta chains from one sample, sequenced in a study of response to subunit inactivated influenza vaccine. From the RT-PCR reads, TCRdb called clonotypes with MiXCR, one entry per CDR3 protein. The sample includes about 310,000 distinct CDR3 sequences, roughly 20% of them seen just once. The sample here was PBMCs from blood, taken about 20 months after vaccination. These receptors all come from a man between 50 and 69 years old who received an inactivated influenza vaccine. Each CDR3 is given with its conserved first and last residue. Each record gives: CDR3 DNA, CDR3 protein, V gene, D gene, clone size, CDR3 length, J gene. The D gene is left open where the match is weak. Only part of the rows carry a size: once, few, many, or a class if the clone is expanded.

CDR3nt: TGCGCCAGCAGCCAAGATCTCGGGGGGCCTTTTTTTAGCAATCAGCCCCAGCATTTT
CDR3aa: CASSQDLGGPFFSNQPQHF
v_gene: TRBV4-3
d_gene: .
abundance: .
len: 19
j_gene: TRBJ1-5

CDR3nt: TGCGCCAGCGGGGACAGGGCGAACACTGAAGCTTTCTTT
CDR3aa: CASGDRANTEAFF
v_gene: TRBV5-1
d_gene: TRBD1
abundance: .
len: 13
j_gene: TRBJ1-1

CDR3nt: TGCGCCAGCAGCCAAGATCCTACATATCAGAACACTGAAGCTTTCTTT
CDR3aa: CASSQDPTYQNTEAFF
v_gene: TRBV4-3
d_gene: .
abundance: many
len: 16
j_gene: TRBJ1-1

CDR3nt: TGTGCCAGCTCCTTGGCCCGGGGACTCGGGGAGCTGTTTTTT
CDR3aa: CASSLARGLGELFF
v_gene: TRBV5-6
d_gene: .
abundance: few
len: 14
j_gene: TRBJ2-2

CDR3nt: TGTGCCAGCAGCTTAGGAGGGCCTCTTGGGACCCAGTACTTC
CDR3aa: CASSLGGPLGTQYF
v_gene: TRBV7-6
d_gene: .
abundance: few
len: 14
j_gene: TRBJ2-5

CDR3nt: TGTGCCAGCAGTTACTTGGTCGAGCAGTACTTC
CDR3aa: CASSYLVEQYF
v_gene: TRBV6-2/TRBV6-3
d_gene: .
abundance: .
len: 11
j_gene: TRBJ2-7

CDR3nt: TGCAGTGCTAGCCTGGCGGGGACAGCGGACTCCTACGAGCAGTACTTC
CDR3aa: CSASLAGTADSYEQYF
v_gene: TRBV20-1
d_gene: .
abundance: .
len: 16
j_gene: TRBJ2-7

CDR3nt: TGTGCCAGCAGCTTGGGGGGTGTGCGGCTAGCGGGGACCAATGAGCAGTTCTTC
CDR3aa: CASSLGGVRLAGTNEQFF
v_gene: TRBV11-1
d_gene: TRBD2
abundance: .
len: 18
j_gene: TRBJ2-1

CDR3nt: TGTGCCAGCAGTTTACGACAGAATGAAAAACTGTTTTTT
CDR3aa: CASSLRQNEKLFF
v_gene: TRBV12-3/TRBV12-4
d_gene: .
abundance: many
len: 13
j_gene: TRBJ1-4

CDR3nt: TGTGCCAGCGTACAAAAGAACACCGGGGAGCTGTTTTTT
CDR3aa: CASVQKNTGELFF
v_gene: TRBV28
d_gene: .
abundance: few
len: 13
j_gene: TRBJ2-2

CDR3nt: TGTGCCAGCAGCTTACCGGGGATCTATGGCTACACCTTC
CDR3aa: CASSLPGIYGYTF
v_gene: TRBV7-2
d_gene: .
abundance: .
len: 13
j_gene: TRBJ1-2

CDR3nt: TGTGCCAGCAGTTACCGACGGGACGTTCGAAATGGCTACACCTTC
CDR3aa: CASSYRRDVRNGYTF
v_gene: TRBV6-5
d_gene: .
abundance: .
len: 15
j_gene: TRBJ1-2

CDR3nt: TGTGCCAGCAGTTTAGCAGGGGCAGGTCCCTACGAGCAGTACTTC
CDR3aa: CASSLAGAGPYEQYF
v_gene: TRBV28
d_gene: .
abundance: once
len: 15
j_gene: TRBJ2-7

CDR3nt: TGCGCCAGCAGCTTGGCCTTGACGATGAACACTGAAGCTTTCTTT
CDR3aa: CASSLALTMNTEAFF
v_gene: TRBV5-1
d_gene: .
abundance: many
len: 15
j_gene: TRBJ1-1

CDR3nt: TGTGCCAGCAGTCCTCCTACTTTAAGCAATCAGCCCCAGCATTTT
CDR3aa: CASSPPTLSNQPQHF
v_gene: TRBV6-1
d_gene: .
abundance: .
len: 15
j_gene: TRBJ1-5

CDR3nt: TGTGCCAGCAGCTGGGGCCAGGGGAGAGCTGAAGCTTTCTTT
CDR3aa: CASSWGQGRAEAFF
v_gene: TRBV5-5
d_gene: .
abundance: .
len: 14
j_gene: TRBJ1-1

CDR3nt: TGCAGTGCTAGAGTTAGTCCAGTTCTAGCCAAAAACATTCAGTACTTC
CDR3aa: CSARVSPVLAKNIQYF
v_gene: TRBV20-1
d_gene: .
abundance: .
len: 16
j_gene: TRBJ2-4

CDR3nt: TGTGCCTTGATGCATTCTCCTGGGAATTCACCCCTCCACTTT
CDR3aa: CALMHSPGNSPLHF
v_gene: TRBV30
d_gene: .
abundance: .
len: 14
j_gene: TRBJ1-6

CDR3nt: TGCGCCAGCAGCCCTGTCCCGGGACAGGGGAGGATGGTTGAGACCCAGTACTTC
CDR3aa: CASSPVPGQGRMVETQYF
v_gene: TRBV5-1
d_gene: TRBD1
abundance: .
len: 18
j_gene: TRBJ2-5

CDR3nt: TGCAGTGCTAGTAGTCGTAGCACAGATACGCAGTATTTT
CDR3aa: CSASSRSTDTQYF
v_gene: TRBV20-1
d_gene: .
abundance: .
len: 13
j_gene: TRBJ2-3

CDR3nt: TGTGCCAGCAGTCGGGTTTCTCCCACTGAAGCTTTCTTT
CDR3aa: CASSRVSPTEAFF
v_gene: TRBV12-3/TRBV12-4
d_gene: .
abundance: few
len: 13
j_gene: TRBJ1-1

CDR3nt: TGCAGTGCTAGAGATGAGGTAGTTGACCGCCTTTACAATGAGCAGTTCTTC
CDR3aa: CSARDEVVDRLYNEQFF
v_gene: TRBV20-1
d_gene: .
abundance: few
len: 17
j_gene: TRBJ2-1

CDR3nt: TGCAGTGCCCGAACGGGGACCCACGGCACTGAAGCTTTCTTT
CDR3aa: CSARTGTHGTEAFF
v_gene: TRBV20-1
d_gene: .
abundance: few
len: 14
j_gene: TRBJ1-1

CDR3nt: TGCGCCAGCAGACCCGCGACAGGGATATCCTACGAGCAGTACTTC
CDR3aa: CASRPATGISYEQYF
v_gene: TRBV5-1
d_gene: TRBD1
abundance: .
len: 15
j_gene: TRBJ2-7

CDR3nt: TGCGCCAGCAGCCCCAGCGCGGGGGGAAGTTCACCCCTCCACTTT
CDR3aa: CASSPSAGGSSPLHF
v_gene: TRBV5-1
d_gene: .
abundance: few
len: 15
j_gene: TRBJ1-6

CDR3nt: TGCAGTGCTAGAGATCACTCCAAATCCCACACTGAAGCTTTCTTT
CDR3aa: CSARDHSKSHTEAFF
v_gene: TRBV20-1
d_gene: .
abundance: many
len: 15
j_gene: TRBJ1-1

CDR3nt: TGTGCCAGCAGCCTCAGGGGGTCCCCCTACGAGCAGTACTTC
CDR3aa: CASSLRGSPYEQYF
v_gene: TRBV5-6
d_gene: TRBD1
abundance: many
len: 14
j_gene: TRBJ2-7

CDR3nt: TGTGCCAGCAGCGCTTCCGGGACAGCGAACACTGAAGCTTTCTTT
CDR3aa: CASSASGTANTEAFF
v_gene: TRBV9
d_gene: TRBD1
abundance: few
len: 15
j_gene: TRBJ1-1

CDR3nt: TGTGCCATCAGTCGACCGGGACAGGGTATTGGCACAGATACGCAGTATTTT
CDR3aa: CAISRPGQGIGTDTQYF
v_gene: TRBV10-3
d_gene: TRBD1
abundance: .
len: 17
j_gene: TRBJ2-3

CDR3nt: TGTGCCAGCAGCCAAGAAATGCTAGCGGGTATAGCCAAAAACATTCAGTACTTC
CDR3aa: CASSQEMLAGIAKNIQYF
v_gene: TRBV3-1
d_gene: TRBD2
abundance: .
len: 18
j_gene: TRBJ2-4

CDR3nt: TGCGCCAGCAGCCAAGACGGGGCCACGAACACCGGGGAGCTGTTTTTT
CDR3aa: CASSQDGATNTGELFF
v_gene: TRBV4-3
d_gene: .
abundance: few
len: 16
j_gene: TRBJ2-2

CDR3nt: TGCGCCAGCAGCTTGTCGATTAGCGTCACAGATACGCAGTATTTT
CDR3aa: CASSLSISVTDTQYF
v_gene: TRBV5-1
d_gene: .
abundance: .
len: 15
j_gene: TRBJ2-3

CDR3nt: TGCAGGGCATTGGAGGGGACTGAAGCTTTCTTT
CDR3aa: CRALEGTEAFF
v_gene: TRBV20-1
d_gene: .
abundance: .
len: 11
j_gene: TRBJ1-1

CDR3nt: TGCGCCAGCAGCTTCTCAGGGGCACCCGGATCAGCCCTCCACTTT
CDR3aa: CASSFSGAPGSALHF
v_gene: TRBV5-1
d_gene: .
abundance: .
len: 15
j_gene: TRBJ1-6

CDR3nt: TGCGCCAGCAGCTTGGGTAGCGGACCGACAGGAGAAAAACTGTTTTTT
CDR3aa: CASSLGSGPTGEKLFF
v_gene: TRBV5-1
d_gene: .
abundance: many
len: 16
j_gene: TRBJ1-4

CDR3nt: TGTGCCAGCAGCCAGGGACAGGGGGCCCTCACTGAAGCTTTCTTT
CDR3aa: CASSQGQGALTEAFF
v_gene: TRBV12-3/TRBV12-4
d_gene: TRBD1
abundance: .
len: 15
j_gene: TRBJ1-1

CDR3nt: TGTGCCAGCAACAGGGGCCGGGTCACTGAAGCTTTCTTT
CDR3aa: CASNRGRVTEAFF
v_gene: TRBV7-9
d_gene: TRBD1
abundance: .
len: 13
j_gene: TRBJ1-1

CDR3nt: TGTGCCAGCAGCCCGAACCCGTCGTGGACCCAGCATTTT
CDR3aa: CASSPNPSWTQHF
v_gene: TRBV7-9
d_gene: .
abundance: .
len: 13
j_gene: TRBJ1-5

CDR3nt: TGTGCCAGCAGTCTTCGGGACAGGGGCGTTATTTTT
CDR3aa: CASSLRDRGVIF
v_gene: TRBV12-3/TRBV12-4
d_gene: TRBD1
abundance: .
len: 12
j_gene: TRBJ1-5

CDR3nt: TGTGCCATCAGTGTAGCAGGCAATCAGCCCCAGCATTTT
CDR3aa: CAISVAGNQPQHF
v_gene: TRBV10-3
d_gene: .
abundance: few
len: 13
j_gene: TRBJ1-5

CDR3nt: TGTGCCAGCAGTTTATTCTTCTGGCAGGGAGTACTGAACGGGGAGCTGTTTTTT
CDR3aa: CASSLFFWQGVLNGELFF
v_gene: TRBV28
d_gene: .
abundance: .
len: 18
j_gene: TRBJ2-2

CDR3nt: TGTGCCAGCAGTCTCCTCCGGACTAGCGGGGGCAACAATGAGCAGTTCTTC
CDR3aa: CASSLLRTSGGNNEQFF
v_gene: TRBV12-3/TRBV12-4
d_gene: TRBD2
abundance: .
len: 17
j_gene: TRBJ2-1

CDR3nt: TGCGCCAGCAGCTTAGGGGGACGGTCGAACACTGAAGCTTTCTTT
CDR3aa: CASSLGGRSNTEAFF
v_gene: TRBV5-1
d_gene: .
abundance: many
len: 15
j_gene: TRBJ1-1

CDR3nt: TGTGCCAGCAGTTCGAATGGGGGGAACACTGAAGCTTTCTTT
CDR3aa: CASSSNGGNTEAFF
v_gene: TRBV12-3/TRBV12-4
d_gene: .
abundance: few
len: 14
j_gene: TRBJ1-1

CDR3nt: TGTGCCAGCAGAGGACTAGAGGCAGATACGCAGTATTTT
CDR3aa: CASRGLEADTQYF
v_gene: TRBV2
d_gene: TRBD2
abundance: .
len: 13
j_gene: TRBJ2-3

CDR3nt: TGCGCCAGCAGCCACCGATCCCGGGGAGGCATCCAAGAGACCCAGTACTTC
CDR3aa: CASSHRSRGGIQETQYF
v_gene: TRBV4-3
d_gene: .
abundance: few
len: 17
j_gene: TRBJ2-5

CDR3nt: TGTGCCAGCAGTTTTTTGTCAGGTCTTAGCAATCAGCCCCAGCATTTT
CDR3aa: CASSFLSGLSNQPQHF
v_gene: TRBV12-3/TRBV12-4
d_gene: .
abundance: few
len: 16
j_gene: TRBJ1-5

CDR3nt: TGTGCCAGCAAGACCGGGACTAGCGGAACAGATACGCAGTATTTT
CDR3aa: CASKTGTSGTDTQYF
v_gene: TRBV21-1
d_gene: .
abundance: .
len: 15
j_gene: TRBJ2-3